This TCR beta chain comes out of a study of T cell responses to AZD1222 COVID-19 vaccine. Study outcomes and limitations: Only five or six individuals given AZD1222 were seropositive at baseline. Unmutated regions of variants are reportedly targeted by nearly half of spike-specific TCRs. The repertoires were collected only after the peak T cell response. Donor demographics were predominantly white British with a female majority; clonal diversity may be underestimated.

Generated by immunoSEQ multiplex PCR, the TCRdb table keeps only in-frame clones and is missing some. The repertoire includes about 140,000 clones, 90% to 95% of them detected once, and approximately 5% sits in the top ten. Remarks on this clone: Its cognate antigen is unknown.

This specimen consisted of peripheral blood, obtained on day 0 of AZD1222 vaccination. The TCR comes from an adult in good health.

The CDR3 DNA is TGTGCCAGCAGTGGGCGACAGCTAGCCAAAAACATTCAGTACTTC. It specifies CASSGRQLAKNIQYF. The V and J genes are TRBV6-2 or TRBV6-3 and TRBJ2-4; the D gene is possibly TRBD1 (5 bases). CDR1 is MNHEY and CDR2 is SVGEGT in the germline V gene. This CDR3 is built from 15 residues. Trimming removed 5 bases from V and 0 bases from J, with 11 bases in between.